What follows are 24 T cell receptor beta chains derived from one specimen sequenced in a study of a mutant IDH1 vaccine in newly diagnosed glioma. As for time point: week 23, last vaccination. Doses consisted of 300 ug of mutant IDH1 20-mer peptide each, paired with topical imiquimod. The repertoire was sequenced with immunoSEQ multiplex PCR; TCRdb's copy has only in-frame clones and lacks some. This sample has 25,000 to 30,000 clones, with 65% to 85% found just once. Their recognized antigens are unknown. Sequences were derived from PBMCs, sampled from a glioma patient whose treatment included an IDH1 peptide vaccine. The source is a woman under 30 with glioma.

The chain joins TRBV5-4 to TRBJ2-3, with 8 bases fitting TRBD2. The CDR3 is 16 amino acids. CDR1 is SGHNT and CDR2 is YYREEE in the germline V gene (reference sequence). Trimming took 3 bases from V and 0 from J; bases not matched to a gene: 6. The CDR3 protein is CASSSGGGSSTDTQYF. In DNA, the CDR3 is TGTGCCAGCAGCTCGGGGGGGGGATCGAGCACAGATACGCAGTATTTT. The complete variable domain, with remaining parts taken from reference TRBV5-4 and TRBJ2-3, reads ETGVTQSPTHLIKTRGQQVTLRCSSQSGHNTVSWYQQALGQGPQFIFQYYREEENGRGNFPPRFSGLQFPNYSSELNVNALELDDSALYLCASSSGGGSSTDTQYFGPGTRLTVL.

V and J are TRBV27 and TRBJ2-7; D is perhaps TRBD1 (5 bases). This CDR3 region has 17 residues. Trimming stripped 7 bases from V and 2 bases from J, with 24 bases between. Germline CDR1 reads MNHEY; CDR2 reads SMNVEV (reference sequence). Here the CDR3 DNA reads TGTGCCAGCACGAGATCCAACAGGTTGCCTGACCCCTACGAGCAGTACTTC. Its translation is CASTRSNRLPDPYEQYF.

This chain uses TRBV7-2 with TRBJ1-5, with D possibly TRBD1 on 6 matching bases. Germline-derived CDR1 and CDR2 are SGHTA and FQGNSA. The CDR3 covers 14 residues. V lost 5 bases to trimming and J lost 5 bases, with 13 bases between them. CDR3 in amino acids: CASSPGRGHQPQHF. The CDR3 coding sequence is TGTGCCAGCAGCCCAGGACGGGGGCATCAGCCCCAGCATTTT.

The CDR3 nucleotides read TGTGCCAGTAGTAGGAGACAGGATAGCAATCAGCCCCAGCATTTT. This translates into CASSRRQDSNQPQHF. V and J are TRBV19 and TRBJ1-5, with D tentatively TRBD1 (6 bases). The CDR3 has 15 amino acids. Germline V CDR1 and CDR2: LNHDA, SQIVND (reference sequence). Deletions cut 4 bases from V and 0 bases from J, with 10 bases between.

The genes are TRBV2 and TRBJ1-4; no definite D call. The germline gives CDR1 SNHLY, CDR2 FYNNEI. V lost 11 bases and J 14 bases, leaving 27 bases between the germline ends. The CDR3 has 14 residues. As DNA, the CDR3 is TGTGCCTCACGACCGGGATCTACTTCCGCTCTGCTGTTTTTT. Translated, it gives CASRPGSTSALLFF. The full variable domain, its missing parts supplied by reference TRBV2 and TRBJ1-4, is EPEVTQTPSHQVTQMGQEVILRCVPISNHLYFYWYRQILGQKVEFLVSFYNNEISEKSEIFDDQFSVERPDGSNFTLKIRSTKLEDSAMYFCASRPGSTSALLFFGSGTQLSVL.

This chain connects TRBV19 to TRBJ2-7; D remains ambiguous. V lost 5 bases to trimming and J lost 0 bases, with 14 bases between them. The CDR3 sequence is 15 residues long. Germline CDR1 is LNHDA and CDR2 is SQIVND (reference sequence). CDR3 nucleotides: TGTGCCAGTAGTTCCCCAGGCGGATCCTCCTACGAGCAGTACTTC. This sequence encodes CASSSPGGSSYEQYF.

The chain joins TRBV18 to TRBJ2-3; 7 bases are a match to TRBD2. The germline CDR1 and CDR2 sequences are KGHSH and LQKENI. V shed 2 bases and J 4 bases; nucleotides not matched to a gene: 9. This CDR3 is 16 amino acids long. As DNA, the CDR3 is TGTGCCAGCTCACCATTATCCCCGGGGAGGGCAGATACGCAGTATTTT. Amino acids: CASSPLSPGRADTQYF.

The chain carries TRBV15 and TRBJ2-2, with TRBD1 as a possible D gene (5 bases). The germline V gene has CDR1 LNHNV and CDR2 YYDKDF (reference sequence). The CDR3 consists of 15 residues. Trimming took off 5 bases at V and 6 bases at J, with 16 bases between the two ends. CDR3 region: CATSPVGPAPGELFF. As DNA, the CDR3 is TGTGCCACCAGCCCGGTGGGGCCCGCTCCCGGGGAGCTGTTTTTT.

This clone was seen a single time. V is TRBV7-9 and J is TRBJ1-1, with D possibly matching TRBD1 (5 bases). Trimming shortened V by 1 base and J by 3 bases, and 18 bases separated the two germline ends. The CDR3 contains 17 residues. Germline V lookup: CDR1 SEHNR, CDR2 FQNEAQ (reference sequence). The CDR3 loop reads CASSLEVGNPGDTEAFF. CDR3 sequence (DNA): TGTGCCAGCAGCTTAGAGGTGGGGAACCCGGGGGACACTGAAGCTTTCTTT.

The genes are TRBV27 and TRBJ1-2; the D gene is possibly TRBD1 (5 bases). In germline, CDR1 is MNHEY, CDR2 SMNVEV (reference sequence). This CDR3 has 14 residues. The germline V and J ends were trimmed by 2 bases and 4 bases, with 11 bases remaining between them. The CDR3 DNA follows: TGTGCCAGCAGTTTAGGTCGGGGGATCTATGGCTACACCTTC. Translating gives CASSLGRGIYGYTF.

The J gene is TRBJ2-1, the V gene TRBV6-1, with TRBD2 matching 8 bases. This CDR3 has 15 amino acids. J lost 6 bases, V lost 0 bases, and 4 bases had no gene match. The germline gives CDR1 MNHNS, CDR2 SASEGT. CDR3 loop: CASSEARTSFNEQFF. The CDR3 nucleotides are TGTGCCAGCAGTGAAGCGCGGACTAGCTTCAATGAGCAGTTCTTC.

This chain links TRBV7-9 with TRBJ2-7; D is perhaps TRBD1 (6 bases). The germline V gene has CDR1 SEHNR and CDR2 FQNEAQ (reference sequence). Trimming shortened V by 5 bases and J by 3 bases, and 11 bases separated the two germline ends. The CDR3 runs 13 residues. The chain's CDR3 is CASSAGQSYEQYF. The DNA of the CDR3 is TGTGCCAGCAGCGCTGGACAGAGCTACGAGCAGTACTTC.

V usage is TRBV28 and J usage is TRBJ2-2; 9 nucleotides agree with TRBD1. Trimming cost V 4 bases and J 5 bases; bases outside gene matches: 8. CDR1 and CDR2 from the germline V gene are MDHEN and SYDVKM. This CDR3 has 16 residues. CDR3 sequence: CASSSAGTGMTGELFF. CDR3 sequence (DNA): TGTGCCAGCAGTTCAGCCGGGACAGGGATGACCGGGGAGCTGTTTTTT.

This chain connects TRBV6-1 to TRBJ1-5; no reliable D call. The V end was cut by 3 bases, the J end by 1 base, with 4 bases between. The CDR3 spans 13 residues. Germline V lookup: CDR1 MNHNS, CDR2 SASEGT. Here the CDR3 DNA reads TGTGCCAGCAGTGATAACAGCAATCAGCCCCAGCATTTT. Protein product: CASSDNSNQPQHF.

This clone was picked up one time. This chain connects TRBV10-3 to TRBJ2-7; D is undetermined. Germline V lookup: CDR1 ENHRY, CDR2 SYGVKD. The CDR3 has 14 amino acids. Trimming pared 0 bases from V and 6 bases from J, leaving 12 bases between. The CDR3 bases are TGTGCCATCAGTGAGTCCCAGCCCGGGCTCGAGCAGTACTTC. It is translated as CAISESQPGLEQYF.

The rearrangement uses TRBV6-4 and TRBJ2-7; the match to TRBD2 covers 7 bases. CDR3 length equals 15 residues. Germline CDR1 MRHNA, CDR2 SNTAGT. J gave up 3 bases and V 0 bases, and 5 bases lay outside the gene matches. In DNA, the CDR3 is TGTGCCAGCAGTGACTCGGGGGGGGGTCACTACGAGCAGTACTTC. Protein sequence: CASSDSGGGHYEQYF.

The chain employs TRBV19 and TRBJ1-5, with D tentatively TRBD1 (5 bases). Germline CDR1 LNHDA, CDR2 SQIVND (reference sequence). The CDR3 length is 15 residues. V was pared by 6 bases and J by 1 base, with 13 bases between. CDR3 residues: CASRPGRASNQPQHF. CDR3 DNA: TGTGCCAGTAGGCCGGGCAGGGCAAGCAATCAGCCCCAGCATTTT.

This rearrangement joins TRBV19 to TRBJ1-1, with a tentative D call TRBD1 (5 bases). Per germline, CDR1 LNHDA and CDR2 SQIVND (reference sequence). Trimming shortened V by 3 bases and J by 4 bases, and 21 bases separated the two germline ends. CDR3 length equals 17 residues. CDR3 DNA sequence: TGTGCCAGTAGTATTACCCCCCGAGGAGGGGATGGCACTGAAGCTTTCTTT. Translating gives CASSITPRGGDGTEAFF.

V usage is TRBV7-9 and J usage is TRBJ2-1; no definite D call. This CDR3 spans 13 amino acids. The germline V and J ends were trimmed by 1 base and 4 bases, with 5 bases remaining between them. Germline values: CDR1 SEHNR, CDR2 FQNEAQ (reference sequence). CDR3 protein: CASSLGSYNEQFF. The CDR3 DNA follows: TGTGCCAGCAGCTTAGGGTCGTACAATGAGCAGTTCTTC.

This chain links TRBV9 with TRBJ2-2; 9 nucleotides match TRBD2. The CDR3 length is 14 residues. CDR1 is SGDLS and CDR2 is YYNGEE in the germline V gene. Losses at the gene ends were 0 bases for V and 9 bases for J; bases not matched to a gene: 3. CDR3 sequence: CASSVGGGDRELFF. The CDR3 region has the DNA TGTGCCAGCAGCGTAGGCGGGGGGGATAGGGAGCTGTTTTTT. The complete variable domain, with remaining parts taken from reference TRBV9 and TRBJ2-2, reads DSGVTQTPKHLITATGQRVTLRCSPRSGDLSVYWYQQSLDQGLQFLIQYYNGEERAKGNILERFSAQQFPDLHSELNLSSLELGDSALYFCASSVGGGDRELFFGEGSRLTVL.

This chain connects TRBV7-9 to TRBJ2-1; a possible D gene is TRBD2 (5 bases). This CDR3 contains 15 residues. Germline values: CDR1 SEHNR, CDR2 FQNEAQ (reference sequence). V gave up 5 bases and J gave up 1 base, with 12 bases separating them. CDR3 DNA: TGTGCCAGCAGCCCGACTACCCTGTCCTACAATGAGCAGTTCTTC. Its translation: CASSPTTLSYNEQFF.

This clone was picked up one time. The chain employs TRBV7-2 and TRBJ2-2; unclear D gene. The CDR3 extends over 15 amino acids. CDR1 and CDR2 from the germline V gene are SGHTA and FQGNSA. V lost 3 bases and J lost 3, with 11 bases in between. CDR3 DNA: TGTGCCAGCAGCTTTCAGGTCGATTACACCGGGGAGCTGTTTTTT. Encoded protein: CASSFQVDYTGELFF. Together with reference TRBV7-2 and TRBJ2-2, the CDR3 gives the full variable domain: GAGVSQSPSNKVTEKGKDVELRCDPISGHTALYWYRQSLGQGLEFLIYFQGNSAPDKSGLPSDRFSAERTGGSVSTLTIQRTQQEDSAVYLCASSFQVDYTGELFFGEGSRLTVL.

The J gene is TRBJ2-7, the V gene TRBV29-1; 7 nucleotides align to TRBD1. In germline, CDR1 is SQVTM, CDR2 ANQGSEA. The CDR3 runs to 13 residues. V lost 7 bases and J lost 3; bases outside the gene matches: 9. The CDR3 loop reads CSATGDRYYEQYF. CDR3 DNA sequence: TGCAGCGCCACTGGGGACAGATACTACGAGCAGTACTTC.

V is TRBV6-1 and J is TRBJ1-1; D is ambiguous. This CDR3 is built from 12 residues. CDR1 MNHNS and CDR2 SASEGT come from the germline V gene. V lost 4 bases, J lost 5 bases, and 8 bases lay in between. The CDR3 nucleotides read TGTGCCAGCAGTGGGCCTCAAACTGAAGCTTTCTTT. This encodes CASSGPQTEAFF.